This entry lists 23 T cell receptor beta chains sequenced from one sample in a study of cytomegalovirus exposure and HLA in healthy donors. PCR amplification relied on 60 Vbeta primers (plus 13 Jbeta primers). Repertoires were generated with immunoSEQ multiplex PCR, while TCRdb's copy carries only in-frame clones and drops some. The sample carries roughly 90,000 clones, around 82% recorded once. The sequencing sample was made of PBMCs. The source of these receptors is a man aged 30-40 years in good health and CMV-seropositive.

V usage is TRBV5-3 and J usage is TRBJ2-2, with 8 bases fitting TRBD2. TRBV5-3 is filed as an ORF, its function uncertain. CDR3 length: 20 residues. The V segment lost 4 bases and the J segment 6 bases; nucleotides outside the gene matches: 23. CDR3: CARSPESGSNLGRGSGELFF. CDR3 sequence (DNA): TGTGCCAGAAGCCCTGAGAGCGGGAGTAACCTGGGTCGTGGCTCCGGGGAGCTGTTTTTT.

This chain connects TRBV27 to TRBJ1-2, with TRBD1 matching 12 bases. The germline V gene has CDR1 MNHEY and CDR2 SMNVEV (reference sequence). J gave up 7 bases and V 6 bases, and 15 bases lay outside the gene matches. The length of the CDR3 is 17 residues. The CDR3 loop is CASSPGQGARGRFGYTF. CDR3 nucleotides: TGTGCCAGCAGCCCGGGACAGGGGGCGCGTGGGAGGTTTGGCTACACCTTC.

The rearrangement links TRBV10-1 to TRBJ2-7, with a tentative D call TRBD1 (5 bases). Germline V lookup: CDR1 WNHNN, CDR2 SYGVQD (reference sequence). The ends were cut back, 4 bases at V and 3 bases at J, with 7 bases in the middle. The CDR3 covers 12 residues. The CDR3 nucleotides are TGCGCCAGCAGTGGTGACAGCTACGAGCAGTACTTC. It codes for CASSGDSYEQYF.

The chain is built from TRBV5-1 and TRBJ1-1; 10 nucleotides agree with TRBD1. CDR3 length equals 13 residues. V trimming: 6 bases; J trimming: 4 bases; junction bases outside the gene matches: 3. CDR1 SGHRS and CDR2 YFSETQ come from the germline V gene. The DNA for the CDR3 is TGCGCCAGCAACCGGGACAGGGGCACTGAAGCTTTCTTT. It codes for CASNRDRGTEAFF. Full variable domain (rest looked up from reference TRBV5-1 and TRBJ1-1): KAGVTQTPRYLIKTRGQQVTLSCSPISGHRSVSWYQQTPGQGLQFLFEYFSETQRNKGNFPGRFSGRQFSNSRSEMNVSTLELGDSALYLCASNRDRGTEAFFGQGTRLTVV.

This clone was observed once. Other DNA variants within this sample encode the same CDR3. The genes are TRBV11-3 and TRBJ2-1, with TRBD2 identical over 9 bases. Trimming removed 5 bases from V and 1 base from J; junction bases left unmatched: 0. The CDR3 contains 14 residues. CDR1 and CDR2 (germline): SGHNT, YENEEA. CDR3 sequence reads: CASSLAGSYNEQFF. For the CDR3, the DNA is TGTGCCAGCAGCCTAGCGGGATCCTACAATGAGCAGTTCTTC.

Comments on this clone: Other DNA sequences in the sample encode the same CDR3. The CDR3 loop is CAISGVTGPLGEQYF. In nucleotides, the CDR3 is TGTGCCATCAGTGGGGTTACAGGGCCCTTGGGCGAGCAGTACTTC. The chain recombines TRBV10-3 with TRBJ2-7, with D possibly matching TRBD1 (6 bases). The germline CDR1 and CDR2 sequences are ENHRY and SYGVKD. Trimming took off 4 bases at V and 6 bases at J, with 19 bases between the two ends. The CDR3 is 15 residues long.

In its sample, this clone was seen once. V usage is TRBV28 and J usage is TRBJ1-5, with D hard to call. CDR1 MDHEN and CDR2 SYDVKM come from the germline V gene. V lost 1 base and J 2 bases, leaving 18 bases between the germline ends. The CDR3 runs 18 residues. The CDR3 DNA reads as TGTGCCAGCAGTTTATTTAGGGCCGGGGTAGGCGGCAATCAGCCCCAGCATTTT. It specifies CASSLFRAGVGGNQPQHF.

This rearrangement joins TRBV18 to TRBJ2-7; 8 bases are shared with TRBD1. This CDR3 is built from 14 residues. The V segment lost 6 bases and the J segment 1 base; nucleotides outside the gene matches: 5. CDR1 and CDR2 from the germline V gene are KGHSH and LQKENI. This CDR3 is CASSTDRVSYEQYF. The DNA of the CDR3 is TGTGCCAGCTCCACGGACAGGGTGTCCTACGAGCAGTACTTC.

This chain joins TRBV27 and TRBJ2-7; a weak D match, TRBD2 (5 bases). Per germline, CDR1 MNHEY and CDR2 SMNVEV (reference sequence). Deletions cut 2 bases from V and 5 bases from J, with 16 bases between. This CDR3 region has 15 residues. CDR3 sequence reads: CASSLRVSGVNEQYF. In DNA form, the CDR3 reads TGTGCCAGCAGTTTAAGGGTCAGCGGCGTTAACGAGCAGTACTTC.

The V call is TRBV2, the J call TRBJ2-5; 9 bases are a match to TRBD2. The J call may not be correct, given that the DNA end is closer to TRBJ2-7. The CDR3 has 16 residues. Germline V CDR1 and CDR2: SNHLY, FYNNEI. CDR3 sequence: CASSVDSGRIGYEQYF. CDR3 bases: TGTGCCAGCAGTGTCGACAGCGGGAGGATCGGCTACGAGCAGTACTTC.

In the case of this clone: The sample carries other DNA sequences with the same CDR3. The CDR3 loop reads CASSLGEGGELFF. The CDR3 region has the DNA TGTGCCAGCAGCCTGGGTGAGGGCGGGGAGCTGTTTTTT. The rearrangement links TRBV6-5 to TRBJ2-2, with a possible D match to TRBD2 (5 bases). The CDR3 loop spans 13 amino acids. CDR1 and CDR2 from the germline V gene are MNHEY and SVGAGI. The ends were cut back, 6 bases at V and 7 bases at J, with 12 bases in the middle.

CDR3 sequence reads: CASSPPSGTPQETQYF. CDR3 sequence (DNA): TGTGCCAGCTCACCGCCTTCCGGGACACCGCAAGAGACCCAGTACTTC. V is TRBV18 and J is TRBJ2-5; possible D gene TRBD1, 6 bases. The CDR3 spans 16 residues. Trimming took off 3 bases at V and 2 bases at J, with 16 bases between the two ends. In germline, CDR1 is KGHSH, CDR2 LQKENI.

The chain links TRBV6-6 to TRBJ1-1; no clear D. Germline CDR1 is MNHNY and CDR2 is SVGAGI (reference sequence). This CDR3 has 15 residues. V lost 4 bases and J 0 bases, leaving 12 bases between the germline ends. The CDR3 region has the DNA TGTGCCAGCAGTTTCCTGCAGCGACTGAACACTGAAGCTTTCTTT. Protein: CASSFLQRLNTEAFF.

The genes are TRBV28 and TRBJ2-3, with D unclear. Germline V CDR1 and CDR2: MDHEN, SYDVKM. V was cut by 1 base and J by 7 bases, with 18 bases left in between. The CDR3 extends over 16 amino acids. In DNA, the CDR3 is TGTGCCAGCAGTTTATCCAGCGCCCACCAAGAGAATACGCAGTATTTT. This encodes CASSLSSAHQENTQYF.

The V call is TRBV11-2, the J call TRBJ2-2; D may be TRBD2 (5 bases). Germline V gives CDR1 SGHAT, CDR2 FQNNGV. V was clipped by 5 bases and J by 10 bases, with 11 bases between them. The CDR3 is 12 residues long. Here the CDR3 DNA reads TGTGCCAGCAGCCGAGGGATAACGGAGCTGTTTTTT. It translates to CASSRGITELFF.

The rearrangement joins TRBV27 to TRBJ1-1; D is ambiguous. Germline lookup yields CDR1 MNHEY and CDR2 SMNVEV (reference sequence). V shed 2 bases and J shed 0 bases, with 4 bases lying between them. There are 13 residues in the CDR3. The CDR3 sequence: CASSLTVNTEAFF. CDR3 in DNA: TGTGCCAGCAGTTTAACGGTGAACACTGAAGCTTTCTTT.

The chain couples TRBV7-9 to TRBJ2-2; TRBD1 matches 12 bases. CDR3 length: 17 residues. With V trimmed by 4 bases and J by 6 bases, 9 bases remained unmatched. Germline V CDR1 and CDR2: SEHNR, FQNEAQ (reference sequence). The chain's CDR3 is CASSSRTGTGGPGELFF. CDR3 nucleotide sequence: TGTGCCAGCAGCTCGAGGACCGGGACAGGGGGCCCCGGGGAGCTGTTTTTT.

The chain is built from TRBV19 and TRBJ2-1, with 8 positions matching TRBD2. The CDR3 contains 17 residues. Germline trimming cut 3 bases from V and 3 bases from J; bases unmatched to any gene: 10. Germline assignment: CDR1 LNHDA and CDR2 SQIVND (reference sequence). CDR3 DNA: TGTGCCAGTAGTATTTTAGGAGGCGGGAGGAACTACAATGAGCAGTTCTTC. It codes for CASSILGGGRNYNEQFF. The variable domain in full, with the rest retrieved from reference TRBV19 and TRBJ2-1, is DGGITQSPKYLFRKEGQNVTLSCEQNLNHDAMYWYRQDPGQGLRLIYYSQIVNDFQKGDIAEGYSVSREKKESFPLTVTSAQKNPTAFYLCASSILGGGRNYNEQFFGPGTRLTVL.

The V and J genes are TRBV4-1 and TRBJ2-1; TRBD2 aligns across 14 bases. The CDR3 has 17 residues. V lost 3 bases to trimming and J lost 13 bases; unmatched junction nucleotides: 14. Germline V CDR1 and CDR2: MGHRA, YSYEKL. CDR3 nucleotides: TGCGCCAGCAGCCAGCCCTCAGGGACTAGCGGGAGTCCGACCCAGTTCTTC. This translates into CASSQPSGTSGSPTQFF.

The CDR3 loop is CASSVVPAGVAYNEQFF. CDR3 sequence (DNA): TGTGCCAGCAGCGTAGTGCCTGCGGGAGTGGCCTACAATGAGCAGTTCTTC. The chain couples TRBV9 to TRBJ2-1; 7 bases fit TRBD2. V gave up 0 bases and J gave up 2 bases; unmatched junction bases: 8. Per germline, CDR1 SGDLS and CDR2 YYNGEE. The CDR3 loop spans 17 amino acids.

The chain couples TRBV28 to TRBJ1-2; no clear D. The germline V gene encodes CDR1 MDHEN and CDR2 SYDVKM. The V gene lost 5 bases and the J gene lost 3 bases, with 4 bases spanning the gap. The CDR3 sequence is 11 residues long. This CDR3 reads CASSVDYGYTF. The DNA for the CDR3 is TGTGCCAGCAGTGTAGACTATGGCTACACCTTC.

This sequence joins TRBV6-5 and TRBJ1-2; TRBD1 is a possible D gene (6 bases). Trimming stripped 7 bases from V and 2 bases from J, with 11 bases between. The CDR3 runs to 13 residues. Germline-derived CDR1 and CDR2 are MNHEY and SVGAGI. The chain's CDR3 is CASKAGANYGYTF. The CDR3 DNA sequence: TGTGCCAGCAAAGCAGGGGCCAACTATGGCTACACCTTC.

The genes are TRBV15 and TRBJ2-7, with 11 positions matching TRBD2. The CDR3 has 16 amino acids. Germline V gives CDR1 LNHNV, CDR2 YYDKDF (reference sequence). The trim removed 0 bases at V and 11 bases at J, leaving 12 bases unmatched. CDR3 nucleotide sequence: TGTGCCACCAGCAGAGATCCTGAGACTAGCGGGAAGCTGGAGTACTTC. Protein product: CATSRDPETSGKLEYF. The full variable domain, in which reference TRBV15 and TRBJ2-7 provide the parts outside the CDR3, is DAMVIQNPRYQVTQFGKPVTLSCSQTLNHNVMYWYQQKSSQAPKLLFHYYDKDFNNEADTPDNFQSRRPNTSFCFLDIRSPGLGDTAMYLCATSRDPETSGKLEYFGPGTRLTVT.